These 23 T cell receptor beta chains came from one sample sequenced in a study of T cell clonality in common variable immunodeficiency. Study-wide results and caveats: Reportedly, TCR beta sequences from common variable immunodeficiency showed fewer deletions and N-nucleotide insertions.

Their antigens remain unidentified. Sequenced by immunoSEQ multiplex PCR; TCRdb stores in-frame clones only, minus some. The table lists around 28,000 clones, no singletons, with around 30% in the top ten. Sequenced: peripheral blood mononuclear cells. These receptors were taken from a human donor with common variable immunodeficiency.

This clone was seen at least ten times. Coverage ceases 3 residues before the CDR3 finishes, and the germline J gene fills in the end. The V and J genes are TRBV6-2 or TRBV6-3 and TRBJ1-1; D ambiguous. With 2 bases removed from V and 0 bases from J, the gap between germline ends came to 7 bases. This CDR3 has 14 amino acids. Germline V gene data show CDR1 as MNHEY and CDR2 as SVGEGT. The CDR3 here is CASSYDLLNTEAFF. The DNA read from the CDR3 is TGTGCCAGCAGTTACGACTTACTGAACACTGAA.

On this clone itself: Read sequence stops 3 residues before the CDR3 end, and the germline J gene provides the missing end. The rearrangement uses TRBV2 and TRBJ1-3; perhaps TRBD1 as D (6 bases). Germline V gives CDR1 SNHLY, CDR2 FYNNEI. V was shortened by 7 bases and J by 4 bases, with 11 bases between the two germline ends. The CDR3 consists of 13 residues. The sequenced CDR3 bases are TGTGCCAGCACTGGACAGAGCGGAAACACC. Encoded protein: CASTGQSGNT. The complete CDR3 reads CASTGQSGNTIYF.

This clone was seen repeatedly, ten times or more. The read falls 3 residues short of the CDR3 end, and the missing part is taken from the germline J gene. The chain couples TRBV7-2 to TRBJ2-4, with unresolved D. The CDR3 has 14 residues. From germline, CDR1 is SGHTA and CDR2 FQGNSA. V shed 5 bases and J shed 1 base, with 9 bases lying between them. The sequenced CDR3 bases are TGTGCCAGCAGCCCCGACACGGCCAAAAACATT. Amino acid sequence: CASSPDTAKNI. The entire CDR3 sequence reads CASSPDTAKNIQYF.

A few counts support this clone. The read falls 3 residues short of the CDR3 end, and the missing part is taken from the germline J gene. The chain has TRBV5-3 and TRBJ1-4; D unclear. TRBV5-3 is placed among ORFs of uncertain function. V shed 4 bases and J shed 8 bases, with 24 bases lying between them. The CDR3 has 17 amino acids. The DNA read from the CDR3 is TGTGCCAGAAGCCCACCTTCCCTACTGGTAGTAGCGGAAAAA. This sequence encodes CARSPPSLLVVAEK. The entire CDR3 sequence reads CARSPPSLLVVAEKLFF.

CDR3 sequence reads: CASSLLAGGYNEQFF. The CDR3 DNA, read in part, is TGTGCCAGCAGCTTACTAGCGGGGGGTTACAATGAG. The V gene is TRBV7-8, the J gene TRBJ2-1, with TRBD2 matching over 11 bases. The read finishes 3 residues shy of the CDR3 end, and the germline J gene is used to complete it. V trimming: 2 bases; J trimming: 4 bases; junction bases outside the gene matches: 1. The CDR3 runs to 15 residues. The germline V gene encodes CDR1 SGHVS and CDR2 FQNEAQ.

This clone was seen ten or more times. The read stops 3 residues short of the end of the CDR3; the missing end is completed from the germline J gene. The chain combines TRBV7-1 with TRBJ2-3; 9 nucleotides agree with TRBD2. TRBV7-1 carries the ORF label, with uncertain function. The CDR3 runs to 20 residues. Trimming removed 3 bases from V and 4 bases from J; junction bases left unmatched: 20. The DNA read from the CDR3 is TGTGCCAGCAGCTCCCGATACAAACCTCCCGGGACTAGCCTCCCAGATACG. Translating it yields CASSSRYKPPGTSLPDT. The full CDR3 protein reads CASSSRYKPPGTSLPDTQYF.

Notes on this clone: The sequenced fragment ends 3 residues before the CDR3 boundary, so the rest is inferred from the germline J gene. V usage is TRBV7-2 and J usage is TRBJ2-7; TRBD2 might be the D (6 bases). With 1 base removed from V and 2 bases from J, the gap between germline ends came to 12 bases. Germline V gives CDR1 SGHTA, CDR2 FQGNSA. CDR3 length: 15 amino acids. The CDR3 reads CASSLVREVTYEQYF. Incomplete CDR3 DNA: TGTGCCAGCAGCTTAGTGCGGGAAGTCACCTACGAG.

Only a few counts were recorded for this clone. Read data end 3 residues before the CDR3 end; the end is taken from the germline J gene. The chain recombines TRBV7-9 with TRBJ2-5, with D perhaps matching TRBD1 (5 bases). Germline V gene sequence: CDR1 SEHNR, CDR2 FQNEAQ (reference sequence). Deletions cut 5 bases from V and 1 base from J, with 11 bases between. The CDR3 extends over 14 amino acids. The CDR3 region is CASSLQTVQETQYF. CDR3 DNA, as far as it was read: TGTGCCAGCAGCCTTCAGACAGTCCAAGAGACC. Full variable domain (outside the CDR3, taken from reference TRBV7-9 and TRBJ2-5): DTGVSQNPRHKITKRGQNVTFRCDPISEHNRLYWYRQTLGQGPEFLTYFQNEAQLEKSRLLSDRFSAERPKGSFSTLEIQRTEQGDSAMYLCASSLQTVQETQYFGPGTRLLVL.

At least ten counts were recorded for this clone. The read falls 3 residues short of the CDR3 end, and the missing part is taken from the germline J gene. J is TRBJ2-1 and V is TRBV5-1; the match to TRBD2 covers 11 bases. CDR3 length equals 17 residues. The germline gives CDR1 SGHRS, CDR2 YFSETQ. The ends lost 4 bases at V and 4 bases at J; junction bases unmatched: 10. The covered CDR3 bases are TGCGCCAGCAGCCCGTCACCCCTAGCGGGGGGATACAATGAG. As protein: CASSPSPLAGGYNE. The CDR3 in its entirety is CASSPSPLAGGYNEQFF. Variable domain in full (rest from reference TRBV5-1 and TRBJ2-1): KAGVTQTPRYLIKTRGQQVTLSCSPISGHRSVSWYQQTPGQGLQFLFEYFSETQRNKGNFPGRFSGRQFSNSRSEMNVSTLELGDSALYLCASSPSPLAGGYNEQFFGPGTRLTVL.

Many counts were recorded for this clone. The read ends 3 residues before the CDR3 terminus; that terminus is restored from the germline J gene. The chain has TRBV18 and TRBJ2-7; TRBD1 is a possible D gene (6 bases). V lost 6 bases and J 3 bases, leaving 12 bases between the germline ends. This CDR3 is built from 13 residues. The V gene's germline CDR1 is KGHSH and CDR2 LQKENI. CDR3: CASSRTQGYEQYF. Partial CDR3 DNA: TGTGCCAGCTCGCGGACACAGGGCTACGAG.

In regard to this clone: The CDR3 extends 3 residues past the end of the read, so its final part is completed from the germline J gene. The chain joins TRBV19 to TRBJ1-1, with unresolved D. The CDR3 sequence is 14 residues long. CDR1 and CDR2 from the germline V gene are LNHDA and SQIVND (reference sequence). Trimming removed 4 bases from V and 1 base from J, with 10 bases in between. The CDR3 here is CASSTLRSNTEAFF. The DNA read from the CDR3 is TGTGCCAGTAGTACCCTGAGGTCGAACACTGAA.

This clone appeared a few times. The read ends 3 residues before the CDR3 terminus; that terminus is restored from the germline J gene. This rearrangement joins TRBV2 to TRBJ2-3, with 8 bases lining up with TRBD2. CDR3 length equals 18 residues. V was pared by 1 base and J by 0 bases, with 9 bases of the junction left unmatched. The germline V gene has CDR1 SNHLY and CDR2 FYNNEI. The CDR3 protein is CASSEVELAGTSTDTQYF. The CDR3 bases that were read are TGTGCCAGCAGTGAAGTGGAATTAGCGGGGACTAGCACAGATACG.

This clone has at least ten counts. Sequencing ends 3 residues short of the CDR3 end; the germline J gene provides the rest. The chain is built from TRBV7-9 and TRBJ2-7, with D unresolved. The germline CDR1 and CDR2 sequences are SEHNR and FQNEAQ (reference sequence). This CDR3 comprises 12 residues. Trimming removed 2 bases at V and 5 bases at J, with 7 bases between. CDR3 loop: CASSLSVHEQYF. The part of the CDR3 DNA that was read is TGTGCCAGCAGCTTATCTGTCCACGAG.

This clone was seen a few times. Read sequence stops 3 residues before the CDR3 end, and the germline J gene provides the missing end. The rearrangement links TRBV13 to TRBJ1-1, with 11 bases matching TRBD1. Germline values: CDR1 PRHDT, CDR2 FYEKMQ (reference sequence). The CDR3 covers 14 residues. Trimming removed 4 bases from V and 7 bases from J; junction bases left unmatched: 5. Incomplete CDR3 DNA: TGTGCCAGCAGCTCGACGGACAGGGGGCGTGAA. Protein: CASSSTDRGRE. The whole CDR3 is CASSSTDRGREAFF.

In its sample, this clone was seen many times. The read terminates 3 residues ahead of where the CDR3 ends, so the germline J gene completes it. The chain uses TRBV20-1 and TRBJ2-5; 7 bases map to TRBD2. CDR1 DFQATT and CDR2 SNEGSKA come from the germline V gene (reference sequence). CDR3 length: 13 amino acids. V lost 5 bases and J lost 5; bases outside the gene matches: 8. CDR3 in amino acids: CSAGLGGRETQYF. The CDR3 bases that were read are TGCAGTGCTGGGTTGGGGGGGAGGGAGACC.

Only a few counts were recorded for this clone. The read stops 3 residues short of the end of the CDR3; the missing end is completed from the germline J gene. This rearrangement joins TRBV7-2 to TRBJ2-7; D gene unclear. CDR3 length: 11 amino acids. Germline V gene lookup returns CDR1 SGHTA and CDR2 FQGNSA. V lost 2 bases and J 4 bases, leaving 3 bases between the germline ends. The CDR3 bases that were read are TGTGCCAGCAGCTTAAGGTACGAG. It specifies CASSLRYE. The whole CDR3 protein is CASSLRYEQYF.

In regard to this clone: The read is 3 residues too short to cover the CDR3 end, so that end is filled in from the germline J gene. The gene calls are TRBV11-2 and TRBJ2-7; TRBD2 matches at 12 bases. This CDR3 has 15 amino acids. Losses at the gene ends were 5 bases for V and 1 base for J; bases not matched to a gene: 3. CDR1 and CDR2 (germline): SGHAT, FQNNGV. The DNA read from the CDR3 is TGTGCCAGCAGCGAAACTAGCGGGGGGTCCTACGAG. This sequence encodes CASSETSGGSYE. The CDR3 in its entirety is CASSETSGGSYEQYF.

This clone was seen only a few times. The CDR3 is cut off 3 residues early in the read; its end comes from the germline J gene. V usage is TRBV7-9 and J usage is TRBJ2-5; 11 nucleotides align to TRBD2. CDR3 size: 14 residues. CDR1 and CDR2 (germline): SEHNR, FQNEAQ (reference sequence). V lost 4 bases and J lost 7; bases outside the gene matches: 5. The CDR3 loop is CASSSTSGGATQYF. CDR3 DNA (partial): TGTGCCAGCAGCTCTACTAGCGGGGGCGCGACC.

This clone has only a few counts. The read falls 3 residues short of the CDR3 end, and the missing part is taken from the germline J gene. The rearrangement uses TRBV7-9 and TRBJ2-5, with D perhaps TRBD1 (5 bases). The CDR3 totals 13 residues. Trimming left V 6 bases short and J 1 base short, with 9 bases between. The germline V gene has CDR1 SEHNR and CDR2 FQNEAQ (reference sequence). The CDR3: CASRPGPQETQYF. The sequenced part of the CDR3 DNA is TGTGCCAGCAGACCAGGGCCCCAAGAGACC.

This clone was detected many times. The sequence runs out 3 residues before the end of the CDR3; the remainder is reconstructed from the germline J gene. The chain has TRBV10-3 and TRBJ2-3, with a weak D call TRBD2 (7 bases). V gave up 8 bases and J gave up 4 bases, with 19 bases separating them. The germline V gene has CDR1 ENHRY and CDR2 SYGVKD. The CDR3 is 15 residues long. CDR3 DNA (partial): TGTGCCATCGGAAACGCGGGGGCCCTTTCAGATACG. This sequence encodes CAIGNAGALSDT. In full, the CDR3 reads CAIGNAGALSDTQYF.

Many counts were recorded for this clone. The sequence runs out 3 residues before the end of the CDR3; the remainder is reconstructed from the germline J gene. This sequence joins TRBV19 and TRBJ1-1; D is uncertain. The V end lost 7 bases, the J end lost 6 bases, and 9 bases lay between the germline ends. CDR1 and CDR2 from the germline V gene are LNHDA and SQIVND (reference sequence). The CDR3 spans 11 residues. CDR3 DNA (partial): TGTGCCAGTACTTACGGGTCTGAA. It codes for CASTYGSE. The CDR3 in full is CASTYGSEAFF.

This clone turned up a few times. The read stops 3 residues short of the end of the CDR3; the missing end is completed from the germline J gene. J is TRBJ2-1 and V is TRBV7-2, with 10 nucleotides matching TRBD1. The V and J ends lost 6 bases and 7 bases, in that order; junction bases with no gene match: 9. Germline values: CDR1 SGHTA, CDR2 FQGNSA. The CDR3 has 15 residues. The CDR3 protein is CASSPDRGLWNEQFF. CDR3 DNA, as far as it was read: TGTGCCAGCAGTCCAGACAGGGGGCTATGGAATGAG.

Note on this clone: The sequence runs out 3 residues before the end of the CDR3; the remainder is reconstructed from the germline J gene. The V gene is TRBV30, the J gene TRBJ1-4; 7 bases fit TRBD1. Trimming at V came to 2 bases and at J to 8 bases, leaving 14 bases not matched to a gene. The CDR3 runs to 16 residues. Germline-derived CDR1 and CDR2 are GTSNPN and SVGIG (reference sequence). The part of the CDR3 DNA that was read is TGTGCCTGGAGTTTCCCCGGGAAGGGGGCGCGGGAAAAA. This translates into CAWSFPGKGAREK. The full CDR3 protein is CAWSFPGKGAREKLFF. The complete variable domain, with remaining parts taken from reference TRBV30 and TRBJ1-4, reads SQTIHQWPATLVQPVGSPLSLECTVEGTSNPNLYWYRQAAGRGLQLLFYSVGIGQISSEVPQNLSASRPQDRQFILSSKKLLLSDSGFYLCAWSFPGKGAREKLFFGSGTQLSVL.